The sample holds a few counts of the clone carrying this T cell receptor (beta chain). Its matching antigen is unknown. The data were taken from a study of T-cell memory formation after mild COVID-19. About the research overall: Most TCR clusters belonged to a single donor. Study-wide points: Clones that contracted from day 15 to 85 were balanced CD4/CD8, while later expanders leaned CD4+.

Germline trimming cut 0 bases from V and 8 bases from J; bases unmatched to any gene: 5. This CDR3 is 15 amino acids long. Germline V gene lookup returns CDR1 LGHNA and CDR2 YSLEER. TCR alpha and TCR beta cDNA libraries carrying sample barcodes and UMIs were produced by 5'RACE using constant-segment primers. A single record per CDR3 protein comes from TCRdb applying MiXCR to the 5' RACE reads. The table lists some 320,000 distinct CDR3 sequences, 14% of them singletons. This TCR derives from a man aged 18 to 29 who had mild COVID-19 (a few samples of this study predate the infection). Cell type and time point are not known. The sequenced sample was PBMCs or a T cell subset sorted from them (not recorded which). The chain is built from TRBV4-3 and TRBJ2-3, with 10 nucleotides matching TRBD2. DNA of the CDR3: TGCGCCAGCAGCCAAGATCTAGCGGGGGCATCTACGCAGTATTTT. Its translation: CASSQDLAGASTQYF.